This record concerns one T cell receptor (beta chain) sequence. The V segment lost 4 bases and the J segment 0 bases; nucleotides outside the gene matches: 7. There are 18 residues in the CDR3. The germline CDR1 and CDR2 sequences are SGHRS and YFSETQ. Clones were sequenced by immunoSEQ multiplex PCR, and TCRdb holds only the in-frame ones, with some missing. The profile covers 630,000 or so clones, with more than 75% appearing a single time and 0.0094% taken by the ten largest. This record belongs to a study of shared T cell receptors in the human thymus. These same records also appear under a second study, on human thymus T cells. That paper notes: It was from resections taken during corrective heart surgery that the thymus tissue came. Thymic TCR repertoires of unrelated people reportedly overlapped highly.

Sequencing used thymocytes. The chain is built from TRBV5-1 and TRBJ2-1; 13 nucleotides line up with TRBD2. This TCR derives from a boy under two years old with a congenital heart defect. The chain's CDR3 is CASSPGLAGFVSYNEQFF. As DNA, the CDR3 is TGCGCCAGCAGCCCGGGACTAGCGGGATTTGTCTCCTACAATGAGCAGTTCTTC.